This T cell receptor (beta chain) was identified during a study of control samples from healthy donors and cancer patients. TCRdb's copy holds only in-frame clones and misses some; the assay was immunoSEQ multiplex PCR. Of some 120,000 clones in the sample, around 87% were seen once. Per germline, CDR1 MDHEN and CDR2 SYDVKM. J gave up 6 bases and V 6 bases, and 7 bases lay outside the gene matches. The CDR3 spans 14 residues. In regard to this clone: Additional DNA sequences in this sample encode the identical CDR3.

The source of this sequence is a man in his sixties in good health. The sample was blood. The rearrangement links TRBV28 to TRBJ1-5, with 8 bases lining up with TRBD1. CDR3 in DNA: TGTGCCAGCAGACCCGGACAGGGTGGTCAGCCCCAGCATTTT. Translated, it gives CASRPGQGGQPQHF.